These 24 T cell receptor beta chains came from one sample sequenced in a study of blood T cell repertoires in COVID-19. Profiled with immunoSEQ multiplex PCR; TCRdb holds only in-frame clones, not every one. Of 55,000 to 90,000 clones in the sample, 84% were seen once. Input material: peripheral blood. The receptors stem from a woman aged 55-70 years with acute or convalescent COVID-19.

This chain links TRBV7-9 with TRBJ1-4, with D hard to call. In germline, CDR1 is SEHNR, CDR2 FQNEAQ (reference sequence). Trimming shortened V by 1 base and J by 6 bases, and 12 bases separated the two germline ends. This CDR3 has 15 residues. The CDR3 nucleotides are TGTGCCAGCAGCTTAGTGGCTGCCGGGGATGAAAAACTGTTTTTT. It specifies CASSLVAAGDEKLFF.

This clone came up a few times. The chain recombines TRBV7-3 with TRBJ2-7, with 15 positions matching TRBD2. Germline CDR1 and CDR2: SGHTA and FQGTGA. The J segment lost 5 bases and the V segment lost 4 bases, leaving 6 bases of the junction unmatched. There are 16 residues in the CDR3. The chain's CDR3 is CASSWTSGGALDEQYF. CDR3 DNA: TGTGCCAGCAGCTGGACTAGCGGGGGGGCACTCGACGAGCAGTACTTC.

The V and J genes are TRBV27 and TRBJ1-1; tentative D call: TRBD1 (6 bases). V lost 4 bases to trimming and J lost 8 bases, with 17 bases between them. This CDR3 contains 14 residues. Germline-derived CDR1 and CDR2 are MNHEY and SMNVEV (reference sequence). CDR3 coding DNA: TGTGCCAGCAGTTCCACAGGGCCCCTGCTGGAAGCTTTCTTT. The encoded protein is CASSSTGPLLEAFF.

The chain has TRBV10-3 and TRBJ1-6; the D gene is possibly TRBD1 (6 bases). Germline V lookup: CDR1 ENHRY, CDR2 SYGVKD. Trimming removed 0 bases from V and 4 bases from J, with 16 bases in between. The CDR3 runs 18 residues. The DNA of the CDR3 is TGTGCCATCAGTGAGTCGATTATCGGAGGACAGTATAATTCACCCCTCCACTTT. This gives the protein CAISESIIGGQYNSPLHF.

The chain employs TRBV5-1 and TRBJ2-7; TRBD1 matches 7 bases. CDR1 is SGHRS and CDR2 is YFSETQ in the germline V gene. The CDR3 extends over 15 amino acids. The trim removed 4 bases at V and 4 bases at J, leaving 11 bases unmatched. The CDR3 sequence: CASSLRRQQGYEQYF. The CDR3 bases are TGCGCCAGCAGCCTCCGACGCCAACAGGGGTACGAGCAGTACTTC.

Here the CDR3 reads CASSASGGAGYTF. CDR3 DNA: TGTGCCAGCAGCGCTTCGGGGGGGGCTGGCTACACCTTC. The chain joins TRBV7-8 to TRBJ1-2, with D possibly matching TRBD1 (6 bases). Trimming left V 5 bases short and J 7 bases short, with 14 bases between. CDR3 length equals 13 residues. Germline V gives CDR1 SGHVS, CDR2 FQNEAQ.

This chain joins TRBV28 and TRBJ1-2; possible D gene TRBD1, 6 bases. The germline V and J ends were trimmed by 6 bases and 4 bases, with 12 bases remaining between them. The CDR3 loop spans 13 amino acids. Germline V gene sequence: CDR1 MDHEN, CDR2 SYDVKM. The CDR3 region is CASSPGDIYGYTF. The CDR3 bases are TGTGCCAGCAGCCCAGGGGACATCTATGGCTACACCTTC.

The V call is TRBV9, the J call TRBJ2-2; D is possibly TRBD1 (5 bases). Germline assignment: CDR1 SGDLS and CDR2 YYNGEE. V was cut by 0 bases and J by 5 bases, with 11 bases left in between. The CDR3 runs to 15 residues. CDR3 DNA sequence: TGTGCCAGCAGCGTAGCCCCCCGACAGACCGGGGAGCTGTTTTTT. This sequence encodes CASSVAPRQTGELFF.

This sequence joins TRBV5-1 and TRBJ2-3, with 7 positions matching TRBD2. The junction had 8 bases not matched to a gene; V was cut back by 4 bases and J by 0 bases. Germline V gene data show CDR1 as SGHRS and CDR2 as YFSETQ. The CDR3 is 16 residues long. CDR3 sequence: CASSAGLAASTDTQYF. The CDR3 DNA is TGCGCCAGCAGCGCCGGGCTAGCGGCGAGCACAGATACGCAGTATTTT. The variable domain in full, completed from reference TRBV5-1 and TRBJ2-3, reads KAGVTQTPRYLIKTRGQQVTLSCSPISGHRSVSWYQQTPGQGLQFLFEYFSETQRNKGNFPGRFSGRQFSNSRSEMNVSTLELGDSALYLCASSAGLAASTDTQYFGPGTRLTVL.

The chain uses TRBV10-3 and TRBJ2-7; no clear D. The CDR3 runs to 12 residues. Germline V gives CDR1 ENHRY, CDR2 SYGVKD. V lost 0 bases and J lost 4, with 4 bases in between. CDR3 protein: CAISESSYEQYF. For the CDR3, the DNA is TGTGCCATCAGTGAGTCTTCGTACGAGCAGTACTTC.

The CDR3 sequence: CASSPLASQETQYF. CDR3 DNA: TGTGCCAGCTCACCACTCGCGTCACAAGAGACCCAGTACTTC. The genes are TRBV18 and TRBJ2-5; no clear D. Between the trimmed V and J ends, which lost 1 base and 2 bases, there was a span of 8 bases. In germline, CDR1 is KGHSH, CDR2 LQKENI. The CDR3 runs 14 residues.

CDR3: CASSPLSGTEAFF. The CDR3 coding sequence is TGTGCCAGCTCACCACTCTCCGGCACTGAAGCTTTCTTT. The J gene is TRBJ1-1, the V gene TRBV18; D not certain. Trimming left V 1 base short and J 4 bases short, with 7 bases between. The CDR3 consists of 13 residues. Germline-derived CDR1 and CDR2 are KGHSH and LQKENI.

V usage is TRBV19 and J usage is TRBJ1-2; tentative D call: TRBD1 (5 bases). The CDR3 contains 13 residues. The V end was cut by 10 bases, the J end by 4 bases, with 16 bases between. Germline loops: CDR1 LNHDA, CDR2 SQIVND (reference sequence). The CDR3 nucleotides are TGTGCCACTCACTCCAGGGACTTCTATGGCTACACCTTC. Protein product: CATHSRDFYGYTF.

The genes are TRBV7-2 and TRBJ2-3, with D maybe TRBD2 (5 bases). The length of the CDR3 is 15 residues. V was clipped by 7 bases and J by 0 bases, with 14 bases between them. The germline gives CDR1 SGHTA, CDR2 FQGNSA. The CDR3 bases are TGTGCCAGCACCATTAAAACGGGGAGCACAGATACGCAGTATTTT. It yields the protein CASTIKTGSTDTQYF.

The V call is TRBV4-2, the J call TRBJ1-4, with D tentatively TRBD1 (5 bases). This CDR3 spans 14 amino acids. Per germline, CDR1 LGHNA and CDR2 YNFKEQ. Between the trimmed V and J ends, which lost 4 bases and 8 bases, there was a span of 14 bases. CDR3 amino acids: CASSRVPSGEKLFF. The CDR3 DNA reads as TGTGCCAGCAGCCGCGTCCCTTCAGGGGAAAAACTGTTTTTT.

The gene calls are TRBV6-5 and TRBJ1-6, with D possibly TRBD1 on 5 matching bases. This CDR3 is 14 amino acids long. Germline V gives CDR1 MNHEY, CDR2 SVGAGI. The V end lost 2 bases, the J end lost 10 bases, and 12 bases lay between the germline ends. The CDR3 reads CASSYGWRDSPLHF. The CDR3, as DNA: TGTGCCAGCAGTTACGGGTGGCGGGACTCACCCCTCCACTTT.

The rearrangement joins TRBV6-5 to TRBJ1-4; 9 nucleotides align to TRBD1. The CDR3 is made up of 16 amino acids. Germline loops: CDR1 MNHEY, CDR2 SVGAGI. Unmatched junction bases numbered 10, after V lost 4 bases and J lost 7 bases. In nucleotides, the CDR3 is TGTGCCAGCAGTTCATTTAAGGGACAGGGAGGTGAAAAACTGTTTTTT. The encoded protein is CASSSFKGQGGEKLFF.

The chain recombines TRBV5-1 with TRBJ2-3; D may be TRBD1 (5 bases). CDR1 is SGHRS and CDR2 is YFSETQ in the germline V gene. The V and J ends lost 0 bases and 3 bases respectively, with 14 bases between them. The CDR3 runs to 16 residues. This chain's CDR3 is CASSLGGDSKTDTQYF. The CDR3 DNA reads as TGCGCCAGCAGCTTGGGGGGTGACAGTAAGACAGATACGCAGTATTTT.

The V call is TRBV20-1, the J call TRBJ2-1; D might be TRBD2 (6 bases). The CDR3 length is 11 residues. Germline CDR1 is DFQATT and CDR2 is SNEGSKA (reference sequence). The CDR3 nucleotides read TGCATCCCGGCGGGGTACAATGAGCAGTTCTTC. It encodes CIPAGYNEQFF.

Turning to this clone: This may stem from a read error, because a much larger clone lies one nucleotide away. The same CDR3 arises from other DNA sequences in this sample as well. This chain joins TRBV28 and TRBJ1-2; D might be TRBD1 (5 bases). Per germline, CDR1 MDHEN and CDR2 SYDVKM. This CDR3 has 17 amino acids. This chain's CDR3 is CASSPVGRVVGNYGYTF. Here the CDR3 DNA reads TGTGCTAGCAGCCCAGTGGGCAGGGTCGTAGGTAACTATGGCTACACCTTC.

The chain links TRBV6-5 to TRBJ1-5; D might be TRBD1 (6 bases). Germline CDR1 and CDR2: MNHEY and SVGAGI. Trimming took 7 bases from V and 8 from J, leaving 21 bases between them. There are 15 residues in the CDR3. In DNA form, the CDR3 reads TGTGCCAGCATTTTACAGGGCGCCTCCTGGGAGCCCCAGCATTTT. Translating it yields CASILQGASWEPQHF.

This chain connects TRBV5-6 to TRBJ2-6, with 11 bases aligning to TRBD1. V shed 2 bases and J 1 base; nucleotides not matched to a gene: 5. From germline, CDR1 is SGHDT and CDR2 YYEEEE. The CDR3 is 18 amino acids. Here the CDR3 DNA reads TGTGCCAGCAGCTTATACGGGACAGGGGGATCTGGGGCCAACGTCCTGACTTTC. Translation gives CASSLYGTGGSGANVLTF.

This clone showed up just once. CDR3 protein: CASSQGDHQPQHF. The CDR3 nucleotides read TGCGCCAGCAGCCAAGGCGATCATCAGCCCCAGCATTTT. V gene TRBV4-1 combines with J gene TRBJ1-5; unclear D gene. Between the trimmed V and J ends, which lost 1 base and 5 bases, there was a span of 6 bases. CDR1 and CDR2 (germline): MGHRA, YSYEKL. The CDR3 has 13 amino acids.

CDR3 sequence (DNA): TGTGCCAGCAGTTCCGGACAGGTTGGGGGCTACACCTTC. Protein sequence: CASSSGQVGGYTF. This rearrangement joins TRBV6-5 to TRBJ1-2, with 7 positions matching TRBD1. CDR1 MNHEY and CDR2 SVGAGI come from the germline V gene. V dropped 4 bases and J dropped 8; count of bases not matched to a gene: 7. The CDR3 sequence is 13 residues long.